Listed below are T cell receptor beta chains from one sample, sequenced in a study of the immune and genomic landscape of osteosarcoma. Method: immunoSEQ multiplex PCR; TCRdb's copy keeps in-frame clones and lacks some. This table has a few thousand clones, 77% appearing once. The specimen sequenced was osteosarcoma tumor tissue from the lung. Receptors were obtained from a human donor with osteosarcoma. The CDR3 runs from the conserved cysteine through the conserved F or W. The D gene is left open where the match is weak. A row's size may be missing; if present it is once, few, many or a size class.

size: .
D: TRBD2
J: TRBJ2-7
V: TRBV6-1
CDR3: CASNLSSGRGLQYF
DNA: TGTGCCAGCAATTTAAGTAGCGGGAGGGGTCTACAGTACTTC

size: .
D: .
J: TRBJ2-3
V: TRBV10-2
CDR3: CGTLFGQSSTDTQYF
DNA: TGCGGAACCCTTTTCGGGCAGTCTAGCACAGATACGCAGTATTTT

size: .
D: TRBD2
J: TRBJ2-2
V: TRBV7-3
CDR3: CASSLNLWRSGRTGELFF
DNA: TGTGCCAGCAGCTTAAATTTGTGGCGCAGCGGGAGGACCGGGGAGCTGTTTTTT

size: .
D: TRBD2
J: TRBJ2-7
V: TRBV5-1
CDR3: CASSFASGSSEQYF
DNA: TGCGCCAGCAGCTTCGCCAGCGGGAGCTCCGAGCAGTACTTC

size: .
D: .
J: TRBJ2-4
V: TRBV27
CDR3: CASRLRGWAKNIQYF
DNA: TGTGCCAGCAGACTTAGGGGTTGGGCCAAAAACATTCAGTACTTC

size: .
D: .
J: TRBJ2-7
V: TRBV6-9
CDR3: CASSLHRGGYEQYF
DNA: TGTGCCAGCAGTTTACACAGGGGAGGCTACGAGCAGTACTTC

size: .
D: TRBD1
J: TRBJ2-7
V: TRBV28
CDR3: CASSLWRFQDRGLREQYF
DNA: TGTGCCAGCAGTTTATGGCGATTCCAGGACAGGGGGCTGAGGGAGCAGTACTTC

size: .
D: TRBD1
J: TRBJ1-1
V: TRBV5-3
CDR3: CASSRDRDTEAFF
DNA: TGTGCCAGCTCCCGGGACAGGGACACTGAAGCTTTCTTT

size: .
D: TRBD1
J: TRBJ2-3
V: TRBV11-3
CDR3: CASSSLDRVTDTQYF
DNA: TGTGCCAGCAGCTCACTAGACAGGGTCACAGATACGCAGTATTTT

size: once
D: TRBD1
J: TRBJ2-3
V: TRBV7-6
CDR3: CASSTRPGQSTDTQYF
DNA: TGTGCCAGCAGCACCAGGCCGGGACAGAGCACAGATACGCAGTATTTT

size: .
D: TRBD2
J: TRBJ2-1
V: TRBV14
CDR3: CASSQVLAGAHEQFF
DNA: TGTGCCAGCAGCCAAGTACTAGCGGGAGCGCATGAGCAGTTCTTC

size: .
D: .
J: TRBJ2-3
V: TRBV11-2
CDR3: CASSPQGDTQYF
DNA: TGTGCCAGCAGCCCTCAAGGAGATACGCAGTATTTT

size: .
D: .
J: TRBJ2-5
V: TRBV27
CDR3: CASSLSLGLQETQYF
DNA: TGTGCCAGCAGTTTATCTTTGGGCCTCCAAGAGACCCAGTACTTC

size: .
D: TRBD2
J: TRBJ2-7
V: TRBV7-6
CDR3: CASSLRLAGGRSSYEQYF
DNA: TGTGCCAGCAGCCTCAGACTAGCGGGAGGTAGGAGCTCCTACGAGCAGTACTTC

size: few
D: .
J: TRBJ2-7
V: TRBV2
CDR3: CASSNYEQYF
DNA: TGTGCCAGCAGTAACTACGAGCAGTACTTC

size: .
D: .
J: TRBJ2-7
V: TRBV5-5
CDR3: CASELGYEQYF
DNA: TGTGCCAGCGAATTAGGCTACGAGCAGTACTTC

size: .
D: TRBD2
J: TRBJ2-2
V: TRBV7-3
CDR3: CASSPGGGRTGELFF
DNA: TGTGCCAGCAGCCCCGGCGGGGGGAGAACCGGGGAGCTGTTTTTT

size: once
D: .
J: TRBJ1-6
V: TRBV2
CDR3: CASSERRLDNSPLHF
DNA: TGTGCCAGCAGTGAAAGGCGCCTCGATAATTCACCCCTCCACTTT

size: .
D: .
J: TRBJ2-7
V: TRBV9
CDR3: CASSAPYEQYF
DNA: TGTGCCAGCAGCGCCCCATACGAGCAGTACTTC

size: .
D: TRBD1
J: TRBJ1-1
V: TRBV27
CDR3: CASKQGAGSATEAFF
DNA: TGTGCCAGCAAGCAGGGGGCTGGGTCGGCCACTGAAGCTTTCTTT

size: .
D: TRBD2
J: TRBJ2-1
V: TRBV4-2
CDR3: CASSQILAGGEQFF
DNA: TGTGCCAGCAGCCAGATACTAGCGGGCGGGGAGCAGTTCTTC

size: .
D: .
J: TRBJ2-2
V: TRBV7-6
CDR3: CASSPHGQPGELFF
DNA: TGTGCCAGCAGCCCCCACGGACAGCCCGGGGAGCTGTTTTTT

size: .
D: .
J: TRBJ2-2
V: TRBV16
CDR3: CASSQLVSTGELFF
DNA: TGTGCCAGCAGCCAATTAGTCAGCACCGGGGAGCTGTTTTTT

size: .
D: .
J: TRBJ2-3
V: TRBV9
CDR3: CASSLITADTQYF
DNA: TGTGCCAGCAGCTTAATAACGGCAGATACGCAGTATTTT

size: .
D: .
J: TRBJ2-3
V: TRBV5-1
CDR3: CASSSPDPDTQYF
DNA: TGCGCCAGCAGCTCCCCGGACCCAGATACGCAGTATTTT

size: few
D: .
J: TRBJ2-3
V: TRBV7-9
CDR3: CASSLSVFSSTDTQYF
DNA: TGTGCCAGCAGCTTATCGGTCTTCAGCAGCACAGATACGCAGTATTTT

size: .
D: TRBD2
J: TRBJ2-3
V: TRBV9
CDR3: CASSRTAQRGSTDTQYF
DNA: TGTGCCAGCAGCCGCACCGCCCAGCGGGGTAGCACAGATACGCAGTATTTT

size: few
D: TRBD2
J: TRBJ2-3
V: TRBV29-1
CDR3: CSVGAGNTDTQYF
DNA: TGCAGCGTTGGAGCGGGAAACACAGATACGCAGTATTTT

size: .
D: .
J: TRBJ1-1
V: TRBV15
CDR3: CATSREEVNTEAFF
DNA: TGTGCCACCAGCAGAGAGGAGGTGAACACTGAAGCTTTCTTT

size: .
D: TRBD1
J: TRBJ2-7
V: TRBV14
CDR3: CASSLGQGSEQYF
DNA: TGTGCCAGCAGCCTAGGACAGGGGAGCGAGCAGTACTTC

size: .
D: .
J: TRBJ2-2
V: TRBV18
CDR3: CASSLSSGANTGELFF
DNA: TGTGCCAGCTCCCTTTCTTCCGGGGCAAACACCGGGGAGCTGTTTTTT

size: few
D: .
J: TRBJ1-1
V: TRBV18
CDR3: CASSPKGERGLNTEAFF
DNA: TGTGCCAGCTCACCAAAGGGAGAAAGAGGTTTGAACACTGAAGCTTTCTTT

size: .
D: TRBD1
J: TRBJ2-7
V: TRBV19
CDR3: CASSLWDRADYEQYF
DNA: TGTGCCAGTAGCCTCTGGGACAGGGCGGACTACGAGCAGTACTTC

size: .
D: TRBD1
J: TRBJ1-4
V: TRBV4-2
CDR3: CASSQVTGGREKLFF
DNA: TGTGCCAGCAGCCAAGTTACAGGGGGCCGGGAAAAACTGTTTTTT

size: once
D: .
J: TRBJ2-5
V: TRBV9
CDR3: CASTPSPSPQETQYF
DNA: TGTGCCAGCACCCCATCCCCGAGCCCCCAAGAGACCCAGTACTTC

size: .
D: .
J: TRBJ1-5
V: TRBV30
CDR3: CAWTPQGPGQPQHF
DNA: TGTGCCTGGACTCCACAGGGCCCCGGGCAGCCCCAGCATTTT

size: .
D: TRBD1
J: TRBJ2-5
V: TRBV7-9
CDR3: CASSLAGGQDQETQYF
DNA: TGTGCCAGCAGCTTAGCGGGGGGACAGGACCAAGAGACCCAGTACTTC

size: .
D: .
J: TRBJ2-3
V: TRBV9
CDR3: CASSVGGVGADTQYF
DNA: TGTGCCAGCAGCGTCGGGGGAGTTGGCGCAGATACGCAGTATTTT

size: few
D: .
J: TRBJ1-5
V: TRBV7-9
CDR3: CASSSLTGSAQPQHF
DNA: TGTGCCAGCAGCTCCCTCACAGGGTCTGCTCAGCCCCAGCATTTT

size: .
D: .
J: TRBJ2-5
V: TRBV18
CDR3: CASSLGYQETQYF
DNA: TGTGCCAGCTCACTGGGCTACCAAGAGACCCAGTACTTC

size: .
D: TRBD2
J: TRBJ2-1
V: TRBV28
CDR3: CATGTSGFYNEQFF
DNA: TGTGCCACCGGCACTAGCGGGTTTTACAATGAGCAGTTCTTC